The 25 T cell receptor beta chains below come from one sample, sequenced in a study of T-cell reconstitution after alpha-beta-depleted transplantation in children. Unique molecular identifiers were used in preparing the TCRbeta library. From the PCR reads, TCRdb called clonotypes with MiXCR, one entry per CDR3 protein. There are fewer than 700,000 distinct CDR3 sequences in the sample; 10% to 15% occur only once, and 2.2% lies in the top ten. The sample consisted of PBMCs, mostly from graft donor cells, taken 360 days after TCRalphabeta/CD19-depleted stem cell transplant. The receptors were sampled from a male patient younger than 18 who had a stem cell transplant for acute myeloid leukemia, so the T cells may come from the graft donor.

The V gene is TRBV24-1, the J gene TRBJ2-5; 8 bases map to TRBD1. CDR3 length: 15 amino acids. Germline V gene lookup returns CDR1 KGHDR and CDR2 SFDVKD. J was trimmed by 3 bases and V by 4 bases; bases with no gene match: 6. The CDR3 loop is CATSEPRQGKETQYF. CDR3 bases: TGTGCCACCAGTGAACCTCGACAGGGGAAAGAGACCCAGTACTTC.

This chain uses TRBV20-1 with TRBJ2-3, with 7 bases aligning to TRBD2. V was clipped by 4 bases and J by 2 bases; unmatched bases: 9. The germline V gene encodes CDR1 DFQATT and CDR2 SNEGSKA (reference sequence). The CDR3 runs to 15 residues. As DNA, the CDR3 is TGCAGTGCTATCGCTAGCGGTTCCCCCACAGATACGCAGTATTTT. This sequence encodes CSAIASGSPTDTQYF.

J is TRBJ2-1 and V is TRBV12-3 or TRBV12-4; 13 bases map to TRBD2. CDR3 length equals 16 residues. The V and J ends lost 3 bases and 8 bases, in that order; junction bases with no gene match: 7. The CDR3 coding sequence is TGTGCCAGCAGTTTGAAACTAGCGGGAGGGTTCCATGAGCAGTTCTTC. Protein sequence: CASSLKLAGGFHEQFF.

The CDR3 spells CASSFHVLREEYF. CDR3 bases: TGTGCCAGCAGTTTTCACGTTTTGCGGGAGGAGTACTTC. The chain employs TRBV28 and TRBJ2-7; TRBD2 matches 8 bases. This CDR3 comprises 13 residues. Germline V gives CDR1 MDHEN, CDR2 SYDVKM. After removal of 3 bases from V and 11 bases from J, the junction contained 9 bases not matched to a gene.

The table lists this clonotype with a few counts. The chain has TRBV28 and TRBJ2-3, with a possible D match to TRBD2 (6 bases). CDR1 MDHEN and CDR2 SYDVKM come from the germline V gene. This CDR3 has 14 amino acids. V lost 3 bases, J lost 7 bases, and 14 bases lay in between. CDR3 sequence (DNA): TGTGCCAGCAGTTTTCTAGCGTCACAACATACGCAGTATTTT. It codes for CASSFLASQHTQYF.

This clonotype was counted at least ten times. V usage is TRBV10-3 and J usage is TRBJ2-7; unclear D gene. Trimming removed 3 bases at V and 2 bases at J, with 5 bases between. The CDR3 consists of 12 residues. Germline CDR1 and CDR2: ENHRY and SYGVKD. The CDR3, as DNA: TGTGCCATCAGTGAACTCCCCTACGAGCAGTACTTC. Translation: CAISELPYEQYF.

The CDR3 nucleotides are TGCGCCAGCAGCCACGCTATCCTAGCGGGAGGGGGCGATACGCAGTATTTT. This gives the protein CASSHAILAGGGDTQYF. V is TRBV4-1 and J is TRBJ2-3; 12 nucleotides align to TRBD2. With V trimmed by 3 bases and J by 6 bases, 10 bases remained unmatched. CDR3 length: 17 residues. Germline V gene lookup returns CDR1 MGHRA and CDR2 YSYEKL.

The rearrangement links TRBV6-5 to TRBJ2-1; 10 bases match TRBD2. V shed 0 bases and J 7 bases; nucleotides not matched to a gene: 3. The CDR3 sequence is 15 residues long. From germline, CDR1 is MNHEY and CDR2 SVGAGI. The CDR3 here is CASSYSASGSNEQFF. The CDR3 nucleotides read TGTGCCAGCAGTTACTCTGCTAGCGGGAGTAATGAGCAGTTCTTC.

This clonotype was seen repeatedly, ten times or more. The chain is built from TRBV6-5 and TRBJ1-5, with unresolved D. With 6 bases removed from V and 2 bases from J, the gap between germline ends came to 11 bases. CDR1 and CDR2 from the germline V gene are MNHEY and SVGAGI. The CDR3 runs 14 residues. CDR3: CASSPQAGNQPQHF. In DNA form, the CDR3 reads TGTGCCAGCAGCCCCCAGGCGGGCAATCAGCCCCAGCATTTT.

This chain connects TRBV12-3 or TRBV12-4 to TRBJ2-7; the D is unclear. The CDR3 covers 12 residues. V was cut by 5 bases and J by 6 bases, with 11 bases left in between. DNA for the CDR3: TGTGCCAGCAGTGTCGTAGCTTCCGAGCAGTACTTC. This encodes CASSVVASEQYF.

J is TRBJ1-1 and V is TRBV5-1; possibly TRBD1 for D (6 bases). This CDR3 region has 13 residues. The germline V gene has CDR1 SGHRS and CDR2 YFSETQ. Trimming removed 4 bases at V and 5 bases at J, with 12 bases between. The CDR3 DNA reads as TGCGCCAGCAGCCCGGACAGACAAACTGAAGCTTTCTTT. Amino acids: CASSPDRQTEAFF.

The chain links TRBV6-2 or TRBV6-3 to TRBJ2-7; D is tentatively TRBD1 or TRBD2 (5 bases each). The CDR3 sequence is 17 residues long. CDR1 and CDR2 from the germline V gene are MNHEY and SVGEGT. Trimming took off 8 bases at V and 0 bases at J, with 23 bases between the two ends. This CDR3 is CASATGRGVRFSYEQYF. CDR3 coding DNA: TGTGCCAGCGCTACAGGCCGAGGGGTGAGGTTCTCCTACGAGCAGTACTTC.

V usage is TRBV14 and J usage is TRBJ2-7; D not resolved. V lost 3 bases and J 1 base, leaving 7 bases between the germline ends. Germline V CDR1 and CDR2: SGHDN, FVKESK. The CDR3 loop spans 13 amino acids. The CDR3 is CASSHLQSYEQYF. CDR3 coding DNA: TGTGCCAGCAGCCATTTACAGTCCTACGAGCAGTACTTC.

This clonotype was seen a few times. The chain uses TRBV20-1 and TRBJ2-1; 7 nucleotides line up with TRBD2. The CDR3 has 14 amino acids. V lost 8 bases to trimming and J lost 2 bases; unmatched junction nucleotides: 9. The germline V gene has CDR1 DFQATT and CDR2 SNEGSKA (reference sequence). The CDR3 sequence: CSHLSGGPYNEQFF. The CDR3 DNA sequence: TGCAGTCACCTCTCGGGAGGACCCTACAATGAGCAGTTCTTC.

This clonotype has a handful of counts. V usage is TRBV6-2 or TRBV6-3 and J usage is TRBJ2-5; TRBD2 agrees at 13 bases. CDR1 and CDR2 from the germline V gene are MNHEY and SVGEGT. The CDR3 has 17 amino acids. Trimming at V came to 0 bases and at J to 5 bases, leaving 6 bases not matched to a gene. CDR3 in amino acids: CASSYSGLAGTRETQYF. Here the CDR3 DNA reads TGTGCCAGCAGTTACTCGGGACTAGCGGGGACCCGTGAGACCCAGTACTTC.

The table lists this clonotype with many counts. This chain uses TRBV7-2 with TRBJ2-7; the D is unclear. V dropped 0 bases and J dropped 6 bases, with 12 bases sitting between them. The CDR3 has 14 amino acids. The germline V gene encodes CDR1 SGHTA and CDR2 FQGNSA. CDR3 sequence reads: CASSLARILGEQYF. The CDR3 DNA sequence: TGTGCCAGCAGCTTAGCTCGGATACTCGGCGAGCAGTACTTC.

At least ten counts were recorded for this clonotype. The chain links TRBV12-3 or TRBV12-4 to TRBJ2-1; TRBD2 matches 14 bases. V lost 6 bases to trimming and J lost 3 bases; unmatched junction nucleotides: 4. The CDR3 totals 16 residues. The CDR3 here is CASRGTSGSFYNEQFF. The CDR3 nucleotides read TGTGCCAGCAGGGGGACTAGCGGGAGCTTCTACAATGAGCAGTTCTTC.

A note on this clonotype: This CDR3 fails to terminate in the conserved phenylalanine or tryptophan, so it likely reflects a read error. This chain uses TRBV20-1 with TRBJ1-1; a weak D match, TRBD1 (5 bases). The CDR3 loop spans 11 amino acids. V gave up 6 bases and J gave up 5 bases, with 10 bases separating them. Germline CDR1 is DFQATT and CDR2 is SNEGSKA (reference sequence). The CDR3 here is CSAAGETEAFY. CDR3 in DNA: TGCAGTGCAGCGGGGGAAACTGAAGCTTTCTAT.

The table lists this clonotype with a few counts. The rearrangement joins TRBV28 to TRBJ2-7, with TRBD2 matching 14 bases. The germline V gene has CDR1 MDHEN and CDR2 SYDVKM. This CDR3 region has 14 residues. Here the CDR3 reads CASSPAVGLAGALV. In nucleotides, the CDR3 is TGTGCCAGCAGTCCTGCGGTGGGACTAGCGGGAGCACTGGTC.

This clonotype was seen only a few times. This chain links TRBV2 with TRBJ1-6; D unclear. The V gene lost 6 bases and the J gene lost 5 bases, with 17 bases spanning the gap. Per germline, CDR1 SNHLY and CDR2 FYNNEI. The CDR3 length is 16 residues. In nucleotides, the CDR3 is TGTGCCAGCAGCGAACGACGGGGTTGGGATAATTCACCCCTCCACTTT. Protein sequence: CASSERRGWDNSPLHF.

This chain joins TRBV4-3 and TRBJ1-1; 7 bases map to TRBD1. CDR1 and CDR2 (germline): LGHNA, YSLEER. CDR3 size: 15 residues. Trimming removed 4 bases from V and 2 bases from J; junction bases left unmatched: 7. In DNA, the CDR3 is TGCGCCAGCAGCCCCGGACAGGTCATTAACACTGAAGCTTTCTTT. Encoded protein: CASSPGQVINTEAFF.

There are a few counts of this clonotype. The V and J genes are TRBV12-3 or TRBV12-4 and TRBJ2-2; the D gene is possibly TRBD1 (6 bases). Trimming left V 7 bases short and J 4 bases short, with 16 bases between. CDR3 size: 15 residues. CDR3 sequence reads: CASTQGQLVTGELFF. In nucleotides, the CDR3 is TGTGCCAGCACTCAAGGACAGCTAGTCACCGGGGAGCTGTTTTTT.

This clonotype occurred a few times. The gene calls are TRBV28 and TRBJ2-7, with D unclear. Germline-derived CDR1 and CDR2 are MDHEN and SYDVKM. Trimming pared 7 bases from V and 0 bases from J, leaving 13 bases between. This CDR3 comprises 14 residues. DNA of the CDR3: TGTGCCAGCAACTCCTTAGTCATCTCCTACGAGCAGTACTTC. This translates into CASNSLVISYEQYF.

This clonotype was counted only a few times. The chain is built from TRBV15 and TRBJ2-1; 7 bases align to TRBD2. This CDR3 is built from 15 residues. CDR1 is LNHNV, CDR2 YYDKDF, per germline (reference sequence). J was trimmed by 0 bases and V by 5 bases; bases with no gene match: 4. The CDR3 coding sequence is TGTGCCACCAGCGCTTCTAGCGGCTCCTACAATGAGCAGTTCTTC. It is translated as CATSASSGSYNEQFF.

This clonotype was recorded a few times. The chain links TRBV19 to TRBJ2-7; 11 bases map to TRBD2. Looked up from germline, CDR1 is LNHDA and CDR2 is SQIVND (reference sequence). J was trimmed by 2 bases and V by 4 bases; bases with no gene match: 13. This CDR3 contains 18 residues. CDR3 coding DNA: TGTGCCAGTAGTAAGGGACTAGCGGTAGAGCTTGCGCCCTACGAGCAGTACTTC. Translating it yields CASSKGLAVELAPYEQYF. Full variable domain (outside the CDR3, taken from reference TRBV19 and TRBJ2-7): DGGITQSPKYLFRKEGQNVTLSCEQNLNHDAMYWYRQDPGQGLRLIYYSQIVNDFQKGDIAEGYSVSREKKESFPLTVTSAQKNPTAFYLCASSKGLAVELAPYEQYFGPGTRLTVT.